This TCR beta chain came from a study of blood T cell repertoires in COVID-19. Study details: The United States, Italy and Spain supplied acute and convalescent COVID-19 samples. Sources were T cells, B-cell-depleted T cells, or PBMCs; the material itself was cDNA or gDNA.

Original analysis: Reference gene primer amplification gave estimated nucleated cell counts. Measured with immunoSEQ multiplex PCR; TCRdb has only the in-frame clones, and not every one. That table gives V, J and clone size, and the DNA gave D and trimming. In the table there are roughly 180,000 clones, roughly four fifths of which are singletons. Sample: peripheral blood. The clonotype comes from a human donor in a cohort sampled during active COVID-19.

The CDR3 sequence is CASSKLGARDEQYF. The CDR3 region has the DNA TGTGCCAGCAGCAAACTTGGGGCCCGGGACGAGCAGTACTTC. The chain combines TRBV9 with TRBJ2-7; D perhaps matches TRBD1 (5 bases). The CDR3 extends over 14 amino acids. From germline, CDR1 is SGDLS and CDR2 YYNGEE. V was shortened by 4 bases and J by 5 bases, with 16 bases between the two germline ends.